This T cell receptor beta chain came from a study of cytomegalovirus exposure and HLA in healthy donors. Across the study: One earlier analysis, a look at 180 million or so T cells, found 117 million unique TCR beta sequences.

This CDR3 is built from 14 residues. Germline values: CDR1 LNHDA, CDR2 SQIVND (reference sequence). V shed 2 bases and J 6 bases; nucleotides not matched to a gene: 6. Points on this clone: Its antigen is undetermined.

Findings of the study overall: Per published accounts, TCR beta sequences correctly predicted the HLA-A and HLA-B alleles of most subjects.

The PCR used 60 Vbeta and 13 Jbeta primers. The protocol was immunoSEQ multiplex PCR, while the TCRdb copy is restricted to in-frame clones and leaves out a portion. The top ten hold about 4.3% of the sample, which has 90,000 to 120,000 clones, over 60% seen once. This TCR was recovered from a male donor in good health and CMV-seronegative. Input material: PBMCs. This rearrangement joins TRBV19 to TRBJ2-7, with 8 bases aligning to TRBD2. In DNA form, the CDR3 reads TGTGCCAGTAGTATACGAGCGGGAGCCTCCGAGCAGTACTTC. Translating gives CASSIRAGASEQYF.